This T cell receptor beta chain was captured in a study of shared clonotypes between healthy human individuals. Study-wide context: Per-donor plates numbered three CD4 naive, three CD4 memory, two CD8 naive and one CD8 memory.

Germline lookup yields CDR1 MNHEY and CDR2 SVGAGI. Trimming shortened V by 5 bases and J by 7 bases, and 14 bases separated the two germline ends. The CDR3 is 13 residues long. Source study methods: Junction-only immunoSEQ sequences carried no quality scores, so filtering differed. Only in-frame clones appear in the TCRdb table, and some are missing; sequencing was by immunoSEQ multiplex PCR. The D gene and trimming were derived from the DNA, and the V and J assignments and clone size from that table. The sample holds about 710,000 clones, 55% to 80% seen once. The sequencing input was memory CD4+ T cells sorted from blood. Subset reported: CD45RA-negative fraction. V is TRBV6-5 and J is TRBJ2-5; the D is unclear. This clonotype originated in a woman in her 30s in good health. Written as DNA, the CDR3 is TGTGCCAGCAGTAAACAGATAAAAGGGACCCAGTACTTC. It yields the protein CASSKQIKGTQYF.